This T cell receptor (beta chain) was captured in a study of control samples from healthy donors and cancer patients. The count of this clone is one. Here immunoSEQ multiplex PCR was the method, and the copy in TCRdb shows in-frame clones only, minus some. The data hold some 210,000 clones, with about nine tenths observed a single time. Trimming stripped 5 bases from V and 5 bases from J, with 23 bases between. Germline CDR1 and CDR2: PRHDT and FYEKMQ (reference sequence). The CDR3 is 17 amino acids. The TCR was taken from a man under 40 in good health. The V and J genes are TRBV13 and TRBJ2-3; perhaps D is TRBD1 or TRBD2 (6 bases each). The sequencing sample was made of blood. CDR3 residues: CASSDYVGGGRKDTQYF. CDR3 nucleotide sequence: TGTGCCAGCAGCGATTATGTAGGAGGGGGACGGAAAGATACGCAGTATTTT.